This TCR beta chain stems from a study of shared clonotypes between healthy human individuals. Study-wide background: Each donor had three CD4 naive, three CD4 memory, two CD8 naive and one CD8 memory plate. Regarding the study as a whole: Blood was the sole source, and tissue repertoires probably differ.

Sorted-subset replicate PCR reactions were performed with around 200 ng DNA, corresponding to about 30,000 T cell genomes. Under the authors' procedure: Junction-only sequences without quality scores came from ImmunoSEQ, so filtering differed. Sequenced by immunoSEQ multiplex PCR; TCRdb stores in-frame clones only, minus some. Clonal size and the V and J genes are those of that table, whereas D and trimming came from the DNA. The table lists a few hundred thousand clones, more than 75% of them singletons. The germline V and J ends were trimmed by 2 bases and 5 bases, with 8 bases remaining between them. The CDR3 sequence is 13 residues long. Germline V gives CDR1 MNHEY, CDR2 SMNVEV (reference sequence). This clone was recorded a few times. Its antigen is currently unknown.

Sequenced: memory CD8+ T cells sorted from blood. The subset denotes: CD45RO+ cells pooled with CCR7-negative TemRA cells. This receptor was identified in a man between 18 and 29 years old in good health. V and J are TRBV27 and TRBJ2-3, with D unclear. CDR3: CASSLRWRDTQYF. CDR3 DNA sequence: TGTGCCAGCAGTTTACGGTGGAGAGATACGCAGTATTTT.